This T cell receptor beta chain was sequenced for a study of blood T cell repertoires in COVID-19. About the research overall: Material from acute and convalescent COVID-19 was sourced from the United States, Italy and Spain. Nucleic acid was either cDNA or gDNA, and it came from T cells, B-cell-depleted T cells, or PBMCs.

Original methodology: Reference gene primer amplification yielded estimated nucleated cell counts. Libraries were prepared by immunoSEQ multiplex PCR; TCRdb keeps only in-frame clonotypes and omits some of them. V, J and clone size were drawn from that table, and D and trimming were deduced from the DNA. The profile covers around 100,000 clones, with around four fifths appearing a single time and approximately 7.9% taken by the ten largest. This CDR3 spans 13 amino acids. The germline gives CDR1 MDHEN, CDR2 SYDVKM. Unmatched junction bases numbered 10, after V lost 6 bases and J lost 10 bases. Sequences were obtained from peripheral blood. The chain joins TRBV28 to TRBJ1-1; 8 positions agree with TRBD1. The receptor's source is a man between 65 and 85 years old with acute or convalescent COVID-19. The CDR3, as DNA: TGTGCCAGCAGCCGGGACAGGATTGTACGAGCTTTCTTT. This encodes CASSRDRIVRAFF. Full variable domain (remainder filled in from reference TRBV28 and TRBJ1-1): DVKVTQSSRYLVKRTGEKVFLECVQDMDHENMFWYRQDPGLGLRLIYFSYDVKMKEKGDIPEGYSVSREKKERFSLILESASTNQTSMYLCASSRDRIVRAFFGQGTRLTVV.